These 9 T cell receptor beta chains came from one sample sequenced in a study of control samples from healthy donors and cancer patients. Produced via immunoSEQ multiplex PCR; TCRdb's table is partial and in-frame only. The data hold roughly 92,000 clones, with around 86% observed a single time. Input material: blood. Receptor source: a woman aged 45-60 years in good health.

The V and J genes are TRBV6-2 or TRBV6-3 and TRBJ1-1; possibly TRBD1 for D (6 bases). This CDR3 spans 15 amino acids. Trimming left V 4 bases short and J 1 base short, with 13 bases between. Germline values: CDR1 MNHEY, CDR2 SVGEGT. CDR3 sequence: CASSSRGPKNTEAFF. The CDR3 DNA reads as TGTGCCAGCAGTTCTCGGGGGCCTAAGAACACTGAAGCTTTCTTT.

The V gene is TRBV9, the J gene TRBJ2-5, with unresolved D. The CDR3 has 12 residues. V was shortened by 0 bases and J by 4 bases, with 4 bases between the two germline ends. CDR1 and CDR2 (germline): SGDLS, YYNGEE. CDR3 sequence: CASSVAGETQYF. Here the CDR3 DNA reads TGTGCCAGCAGCGTAGCTGGAGAGACCCAGTACTTC. Together with reference TRBV9 and TRBJ2-5, the CDR3 gives the full variable domain: DSGVTQTPKHLITATGQRVTLRCSPRSGDLSVYWYQQSLDQGLQFLIQYYNGEERAKGNILERFSAQQFPDLHSELNLSSLELGDSALYFCASSVAGETQYFGPGTRLLVL.

This clone was counted only a few times. The chain recombines TRBV24-1 with TRBJ1-1, with D tentatively TRBD1 (6 bases). Trimming removed 8 bases from V and 6 bases from J, with 12 bases in between. Looked up from germline, CDR1 is KGHDR and CDR2 is SFDVKD. CDR3 size: 12 residues. The CDR3, as DNA: TGTGCCACCATCACGGGGGGCCCTGAAGCTTTCTTT. Encoded protein: CATITGGPEAFF.

This chain links TRBV6-5 with TRBJ2-7; the D gene is possibly TRBD2 (5 bases). The germline gives CDR1 MNHEY, CDR2 SVGAGI. V was trimmed by 5 bases and J by 3 bases, leaving 11 bases between them. The CDR3 has 13 amino acids. CDR3 sequence: CASSPGLIYEQYF. CDR3 in DNA: TGTGCCAGCAGTCCAGGACTTATCTACGAGCAGTACTTC.

CDR3 nucleotides: TGTGCCAGTAGTAGTTGGGGCCTGGACTATGGCTACACCTTC. Amino acids: CASSSWGLDYGYTF. The chain recombines TRBV19 with TRBJ1-2; TRBD1 is a possible D gene (5 bases). Germline lookup yields CDR1 LNHDA and CDR2 SQIVND (reference sequence). Trimming stripped 4 bases from V and 3 bases from J, with 12 bases between. This CDR3 contains 14 residues.

The chain combines TRBV19 with TRBJ1-2; no firm D call. The CDR3 extends over 14 amino acids. Per the germline V gene, CDR1 is LNHDA and CDR2 is SQIVND (reference sequence). V was shortened by 2 bases and J by 2 bases, with 9 bases between the two germline ends. The CDR3 bases are TGTGCCAGTAGTATACAGAGAACAAACTATGGCTACACCTTC. It translates to CASSIQRTNYGYTF.

The chain carries TRBV3-1 (or the pseudogene TRBV3-2) and TRBJ2-5, with TRBD1 matching over 9 bases. The germline gives CDR1 LGHDT, CDR2 YNNKEL (reference sequence). Trimming cost V 2 bases and J 1 base; bases outside gene matches: 8. This CDR3 contains 17 residues. The DNA for the CDR3 is TGTGCCAGCAGCCAAAAGGGCACAGGGGGCCCCCAAGAGACCCAGTACTTC. Amino acids: CASSQKGTGGPQETQYF.

V gene TRBV5-4 combines with J gene TRBJ2-3, with D tentatively TRBD2 (5 bases). The germline V gene encodes CDR1 SGHNT and CDR2 YYREEE (reference sequence). Trimming took off 5 bases at V and 6 bases at J, with 19 bases between the two ends. CDR3 size: 15 residues. The CDR3 DNA follows: TGTGCCAGCAGAGCGGACTCAGAGGTGTTGGATACGCAGTATTTT. As protein: CASRADSEVLDTQYF.

The V call is TRBV29-1, the J call TRBJ2-5; TRBD2 matches at 10 bases. The CDR3 runs to 14 residues. The V gene's germline CDR1 is SQVTM and CDR2 ANQGSEA. J was trimmed by 5 bases and V by 6 bases; bases with no gene match: 9. The CDR3 DNA is TGCAGCGTGCTCACTAGCGGGGCGGGGGAGACCCAGTACTTC. It encodes CSVLTSGAGETQYF.